These 2 T cell receptor beta chains share one sample of origin, sequenced in a study of blood T cells in healthy people across ages. The second PCR ran roughly 6 to 11 cycles with a sample-barcoded 5' primer and J-beta primers. MiXCR, applied by TCRdb to the 5' RACE reads, yields one record per CDR3 protein. The sample carries over 700,000 distinct CDR3 sequences, 25% recorded once. The data were also submitted as part of a second study, on T cells of mothers and their children.

Sequenced input: blood. Source of these receptors: a boy younger than 18 in good health.

The J gene is TRBJ2-5, the V gene TRBV5-1, with 8 bases lining up with TRBD1. The CDR3 loop spans 16 amino acids. From germline, CDR1 is SGHRS and CDR2 YFSETQ. V lost 4 bases to trimming and J lost 4 bases; unmatched junction nucleotides: 12. CDR3 coding DNA: TGCGCCAGCAGCCTCAACCAACAGGGGGGAGGAGAGACCCAGTACTTC. Protein product: CASSLNQQGGGETQYF.

The chain is built from TRBV3-1 and TRBJ2-7; 8 bases fit TRBD2. The CDR3 contains 15 residues. The V gene end was trimmed by 4 bases and the J gene end by 6 bases; junction bases not matched to a gene: 11. CDR1 is LGHDT, CDR2 YNNKEL, per germline (reference sequence). The CDR3 nucleotides are TGTGCCAGCAGCCCCCGGACTAGCAGGAGTTCCGAGCAGTACTTC. This sequence encodes CASSPRTSRSSEQYF.